This T cell receptor (beta chain) emerged from a study of blood T cells in healthy people across ages. A second 7 to 11 cycle PCR used barcoded and J-beta primers. MiXCR was run by TCRdb on the 5' RACE reads, yielding one entry per CDR3 protein. The data show about 1 million distinct CDR3 sequences, less than 50% seen once. Isolating PBMCs gave at least 6 million of these cells per sample. Comments on this clonotype: Its specificity is not known.

Study results and limitations: Observed TCR beta diversity per million T cells went down as age went up. This fall followed a roughly linear course with age.

The sample consisted of blood. The origin of this receptor is a woman aged 60-75 years in good health.

CDR3 amino acids: CASSLKGGQYF. In DNA, the CDR3 is TGTGCCAGCAGTCTTAAGGGCGGGCAGTACTTC. This chain uses TRBV11-2 with TRBJ2-7; D remains ambiguous. The V end lost 6 bases, the J end lost 9 bases, and 12 bases lay between the germline ends. Germline loops: CDR1 SGHAT, CDR2 FQNNGV. The CDR3 runs to 11 residues.